A single T cell receptor beta chain is shown here with its context. What it binds is not known. Timing groups of about 4 and about 12 weeks for second doses were pooled. This sample is drawn from a study of T cell responses to AZD1222 COVID-19 vaccine. General study points: White British donors predominated, females outnumbered males, and clonal diversity was possibly underestimated. Spike-wide coverage was observed for vaccine-associated CD4 TCRs, with dominant responses at 160-218 and 743-854.

CDR1 is SGHNT, CDR2 YENEEA, per germline. CDR3 size: 14 residues. The V end lost 5 bases, the J end lost 5 bases, and 16 bases lay between the germline ends. The repertoire was sequenced with immunoSEQ multiplex PCR; TCRdb's copy has only in-frame clones and lacks some. The table lists some 130,000 clones, more than 75% of them singletons. The source was peripheral blood, collected 28 days after the second AZD1222 dose. This TCR came from an adult who received the AZD1222 COVID-19 vaccine. The chain has TRBV11-3 and TRBJ2-7, with no clear D. CDR3 bases: TGTGCCAGCAGCCCCGGAAGGAGTAGTGACGAGCAGTACTTC. It is translated as CASSPGRSSDEQYF. Supplemented by reference TRBV11-3 and TRBJ2-7, the full variable domain reads EAGVVQSPRYKIIEKKQPVAFWCNPISGHNTLYWYLQNLGQGPELLIRYENEEAVDDSQLPKDRFSAERLKGVDSTLKIQPAELGDSAVYLCASSPGRSSDEQYFGPGTRLTVT.